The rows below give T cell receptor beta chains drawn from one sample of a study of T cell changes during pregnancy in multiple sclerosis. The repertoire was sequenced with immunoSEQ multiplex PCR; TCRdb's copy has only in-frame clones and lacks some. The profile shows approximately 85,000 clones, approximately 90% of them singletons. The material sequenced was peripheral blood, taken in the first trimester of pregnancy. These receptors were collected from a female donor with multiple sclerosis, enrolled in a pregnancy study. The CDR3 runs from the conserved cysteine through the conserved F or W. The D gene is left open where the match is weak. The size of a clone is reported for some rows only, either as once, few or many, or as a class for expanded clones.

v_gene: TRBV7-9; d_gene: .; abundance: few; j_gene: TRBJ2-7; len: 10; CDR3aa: CASADLEQYF; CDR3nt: TGTGCCAGCGCTGATCTAGAGCAGTACTTC
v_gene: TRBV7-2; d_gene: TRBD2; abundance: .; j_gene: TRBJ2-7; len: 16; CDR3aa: CASSPRTRVIRDEQYF; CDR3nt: TGTGCCAGCAGCCCCAGGACTAGAGTCATTCGTGACGAGCAGTACTTC
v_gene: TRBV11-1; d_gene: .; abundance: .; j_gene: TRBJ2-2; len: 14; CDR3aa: CASSQVMVTGELFF; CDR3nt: TGTGCCAGCAGCCAGGTGATGGTAACCGGGGAGCTGTTTTTT
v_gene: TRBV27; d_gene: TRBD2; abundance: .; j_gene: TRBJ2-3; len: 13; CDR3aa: CASAASGISTQYF; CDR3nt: TGTGCCAGCGCGGCTAGCGGGATAAGTACGCAGTATTTT
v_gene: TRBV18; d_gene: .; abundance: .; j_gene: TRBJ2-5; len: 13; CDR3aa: CASSPQSRGTQYF; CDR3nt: TGTGCCAGCTCACCACAGTCTAGGGGGACCCAGTACTTC
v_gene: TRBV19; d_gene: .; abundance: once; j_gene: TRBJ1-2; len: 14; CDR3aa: CASSNIQDDRRYTF; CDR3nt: TGTGCCAGTAGTAACATACAGGACGATCGCCGCTACACCTTC
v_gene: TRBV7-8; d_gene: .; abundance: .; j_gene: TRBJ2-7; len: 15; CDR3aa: CASSERPLPEYEQYF; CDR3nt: TGTGCCAGCAGCGAGCGGCCCCTCCCAGAGTACGAGCAGTACTTC
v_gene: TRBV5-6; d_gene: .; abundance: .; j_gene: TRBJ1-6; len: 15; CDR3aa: CASSPGHLYNSPLHF; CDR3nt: TGTGCCAGCAGCCCGGGACACCTATATAATTCACCCCTCCACTTT
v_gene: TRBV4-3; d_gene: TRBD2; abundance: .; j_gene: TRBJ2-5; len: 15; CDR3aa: CASSQERGGQETQYF; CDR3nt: TGCGCCAGCAGCCAAGAGCGGGGGGGCCAAGAGACCCAGTACTTC
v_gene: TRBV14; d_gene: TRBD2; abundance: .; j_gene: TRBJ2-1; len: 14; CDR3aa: CASSRREAYNEQFF; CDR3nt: TGTGCCAGCAGCCGGCGGGAGGCCTACAATGAGCAGTTCTTC
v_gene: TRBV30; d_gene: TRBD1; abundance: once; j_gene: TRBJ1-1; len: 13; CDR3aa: CAWTWDSNTEAFF; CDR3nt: TGTGCCTGGACTTGGGACAGTAACACTGAAGCTTTCTTT
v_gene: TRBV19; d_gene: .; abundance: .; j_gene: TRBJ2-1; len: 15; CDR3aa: CASSMEGLAVNEQFF; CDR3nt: TGTGCCAGTAGTATGGAGGGGCTAGCCGTCAATGAGCAGTTCTTC
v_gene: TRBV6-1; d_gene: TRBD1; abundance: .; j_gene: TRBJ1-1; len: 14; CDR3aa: CASSSRKGAPEAFF; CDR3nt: TGTGCCAGCAGTTCACGGAAGGGGGCCCCGGAAGCTTTCTTT
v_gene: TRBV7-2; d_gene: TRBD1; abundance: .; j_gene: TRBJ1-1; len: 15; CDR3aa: CASSLQGQGTTEAFF; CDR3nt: TGTGCCAGCAGCTTACAAGGACAGGGAACCACTGAAGCTTTCTTT
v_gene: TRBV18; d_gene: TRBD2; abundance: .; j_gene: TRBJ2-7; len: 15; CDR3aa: CASSPFSGSYYEQYF; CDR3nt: TGTGCCAGCTCACCGTTTAGCGGGAGTTACTACGAGCAGTACTTC
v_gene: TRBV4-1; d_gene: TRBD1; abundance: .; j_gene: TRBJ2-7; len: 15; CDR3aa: CASSHGTGATYEQYF; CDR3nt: TGCGCCAGCAGCCATGGGACAGGGGCCACCTACGAGCAGTACTTC
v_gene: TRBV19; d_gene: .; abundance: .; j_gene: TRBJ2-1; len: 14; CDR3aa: CASVGGDVYNEQFF; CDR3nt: TGTGCCAGTGTGGGGGGAGATGTGTACAATGAGCAGTTCTTC
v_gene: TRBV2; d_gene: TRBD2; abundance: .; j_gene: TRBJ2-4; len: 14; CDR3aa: CASSESASGGIQYF; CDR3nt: TGTGCCAGCAGTGAATCGGCTAGCGGTGGCATTCAGTACTTC
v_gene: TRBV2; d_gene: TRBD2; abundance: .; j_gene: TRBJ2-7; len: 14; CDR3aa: CASRGLAGFYEQYF; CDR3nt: TGTGCCAGCAGAGGACTAGCGGGATTCTACGAGCAGTACTTC
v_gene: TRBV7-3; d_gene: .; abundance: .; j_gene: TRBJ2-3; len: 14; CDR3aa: CASSLSLAEDTQYF; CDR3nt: TGTGCCAGCAGCTTATCTCTAGCTGAGGATACGCAGTATTTT
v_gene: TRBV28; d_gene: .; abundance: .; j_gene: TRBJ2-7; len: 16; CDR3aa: CASSLNGRVSSYEQYF; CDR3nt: TGTGCCAGCAGTTTAAATGGCAGGGTATCATCGTACGAGCAGTACTTC
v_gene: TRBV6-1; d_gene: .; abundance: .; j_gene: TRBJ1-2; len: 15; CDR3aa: CASSEADGTQYGYTF; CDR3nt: TGTGCCAGCAGTGAAGCTGACGGGACTCAATATGGCTACACCTTC
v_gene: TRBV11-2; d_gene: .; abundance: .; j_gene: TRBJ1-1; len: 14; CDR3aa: CASSLAGRRTEAFF; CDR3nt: TGTGCCAGCAGCTTGGCAGGGAGGCGCACTGAAGCTTTCTTT
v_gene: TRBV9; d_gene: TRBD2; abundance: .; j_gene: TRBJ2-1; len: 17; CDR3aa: CASSVGASGRAYNEQFF; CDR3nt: TGTGCCAGCAGCGTAGGGGCTAGCGGGAGGGCCTACAATGAGCAGTTCTTC
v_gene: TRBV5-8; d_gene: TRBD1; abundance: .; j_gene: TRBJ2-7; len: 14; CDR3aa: CASSLRDRDYEQYF; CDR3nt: TGTGCCAGCAGCTTACGGGACAGGGACTACGAGCAGTACTTC
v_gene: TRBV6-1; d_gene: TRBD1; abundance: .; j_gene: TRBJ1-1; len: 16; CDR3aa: CASSDVDRTMNTEAFF; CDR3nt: TGTGCCAGCAGTGACGTGGACAGGACCATGAACACTGAAGCTTTCTTT
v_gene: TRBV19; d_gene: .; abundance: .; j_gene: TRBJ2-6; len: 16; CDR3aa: CASSPWGDSGANVLTF; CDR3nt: TGTGCCAGTAGCCCATGGGGGGACTCTGGGGCCAACGTCCTGACTTTC
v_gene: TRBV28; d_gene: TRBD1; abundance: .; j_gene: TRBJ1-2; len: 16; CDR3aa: CASSTGTAISNYGYTF; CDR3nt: TGTGCCAGCAGCACAGGGACAGCGATAAGTAACTATGGCTACACCTTC
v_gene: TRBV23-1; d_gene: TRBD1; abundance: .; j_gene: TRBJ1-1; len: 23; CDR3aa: CASSQSPPKSGIRQGITGTEAFF; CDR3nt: TGCGCCAGCAGTCAATCGCCCCCCAAATCCGGGATAAGACAGGGGATTACAGGGACTGAAGCTTTCTTT
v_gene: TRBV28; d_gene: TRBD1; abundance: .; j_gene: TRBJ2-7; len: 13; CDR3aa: CASSVTGGTKQYF; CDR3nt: TGTGCCAGCAGTGTTACAGGGGGCACCAAGCAGTACTTC
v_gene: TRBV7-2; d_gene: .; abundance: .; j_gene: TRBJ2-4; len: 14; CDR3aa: CASSTGSDKNIQYF; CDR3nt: TGTGCCAGCAGCACCGGGAGCGACAAAAACATTCAGTACTTC
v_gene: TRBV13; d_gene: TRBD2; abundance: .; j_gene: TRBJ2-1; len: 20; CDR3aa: CASSYYRRTSGLGSYNEQFF; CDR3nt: TGTGCCAGCAGCTACTACAGGAGGACTAGCGGGCTAGGCTCCTACAATGAGCAGTTCTTC
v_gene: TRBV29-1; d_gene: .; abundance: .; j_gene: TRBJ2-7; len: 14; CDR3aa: CSVEEAVADHEQYF; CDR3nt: TGCAGCGTTGAAGAAGCTGTAGCCGACCACGAGCAGTACTTC
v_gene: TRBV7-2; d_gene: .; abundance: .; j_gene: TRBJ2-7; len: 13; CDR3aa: CASSRDGLYEQYF; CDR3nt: TGTGCCAGCAGCCGGGACGGACTATACGAGCAGTACTTC
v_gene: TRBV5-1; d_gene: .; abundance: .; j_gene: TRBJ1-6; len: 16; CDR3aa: CASSLALPGYNSPLHF; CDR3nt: TGCGCCAGCAGCTTGGCCTTGCCAGGGTACAATTCACCCCTCCACTTT
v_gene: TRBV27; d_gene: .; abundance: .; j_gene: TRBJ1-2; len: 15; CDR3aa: CASSLSGVTNYGYTF; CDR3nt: TGTGCCAGCAGTTTATCGGGCGTAACTAACTATGGCTACACCTTC
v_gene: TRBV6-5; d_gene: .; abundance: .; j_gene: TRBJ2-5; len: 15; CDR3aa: CASSYGGGAQETQYF; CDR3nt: TGTGCCAGCAGTTACGGCGGGGGCGCACAAGAGACCCAGTACTTC
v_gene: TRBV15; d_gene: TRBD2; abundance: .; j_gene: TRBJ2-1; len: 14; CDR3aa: CATSRDRLADEQFF; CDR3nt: TGTGCCACCAGCAGAGACCGGCTAGCGGATGAGCAGTTCTTC
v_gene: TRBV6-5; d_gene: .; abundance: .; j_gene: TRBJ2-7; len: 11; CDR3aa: CASRRGNEQYF; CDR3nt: TGTGCCAGCCGCAGGGGAAACGAGCAGTACTTC
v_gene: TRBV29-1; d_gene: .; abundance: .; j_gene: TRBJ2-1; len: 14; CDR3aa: CSVEWWDTINEQFF; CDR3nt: TGCAGCGTTGAATGGTGGGACACCATCAATGAGCAGTTCTTC
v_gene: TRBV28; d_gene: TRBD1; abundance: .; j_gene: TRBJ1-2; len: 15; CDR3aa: CASSSPGQGDSGYTF; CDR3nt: TGTGCCAGCAGTTCTCCGGGACAGGGGGATTCTGGCTACACCTTC
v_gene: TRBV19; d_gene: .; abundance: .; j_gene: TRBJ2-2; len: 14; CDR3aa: CASSVTGNTGELFF; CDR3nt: TGTGCCAGTAGCGTCACAGGGAACACCGGGGAGCTGTTTTTT
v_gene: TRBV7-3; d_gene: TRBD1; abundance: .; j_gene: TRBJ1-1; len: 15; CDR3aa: CASSLLGGRNTEAFF; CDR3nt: TGTGCCAGCAGCTTATTAGGGGGCAGGAACACTGAAGCTTTCTTT
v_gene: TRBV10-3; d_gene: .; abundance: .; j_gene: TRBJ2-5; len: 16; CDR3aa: CAISESGGQGGETQYF; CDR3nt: TGTGCCATCAGTGAGTCAGGAGGGCAGGGCGGAGAGACCCAGTACTTC
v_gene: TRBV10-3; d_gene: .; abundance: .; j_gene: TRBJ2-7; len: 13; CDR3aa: CAISESSRSEQYF; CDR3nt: TGTGCCATCAGTGAGTCGAGTAGGAGCGAGCAGTACTTC
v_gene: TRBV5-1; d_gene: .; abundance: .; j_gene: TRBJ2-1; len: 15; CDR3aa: CASSSKGGAYNEQFF; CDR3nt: TGCGCCAGCAGCTCCAAAGGGGGAGCGTACAATGAGCAGTTCTTC
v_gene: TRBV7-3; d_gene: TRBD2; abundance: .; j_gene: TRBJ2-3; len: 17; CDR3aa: CASSSTPAGGLVDTQYF; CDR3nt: TGTGCCAGCAGCTCGACACCAGCGGGAGGGCTGGTAGATACGCAGTATTTT
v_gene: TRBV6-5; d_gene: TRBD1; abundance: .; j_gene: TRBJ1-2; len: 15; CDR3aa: CASSSTGTGDYGYTF; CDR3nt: TGTGCCAGCAGTTCCACCGGGACAGGGGACTATGGCTACACCTTC
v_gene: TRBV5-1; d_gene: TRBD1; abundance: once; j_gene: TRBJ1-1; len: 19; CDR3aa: CASSLQPLGQRYLNTEAFF; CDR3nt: TGCGCCAGCAGCTTGCAACCTTTGGGACAGCGATATTTGAACACTGAAGCTTTCTTT
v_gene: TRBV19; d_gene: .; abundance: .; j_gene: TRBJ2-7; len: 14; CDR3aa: CASSMPGRTYEQYF; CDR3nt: TGTGCCAGTAGTATGCCAGGCCGGACCTACGAGCAGTACTTC
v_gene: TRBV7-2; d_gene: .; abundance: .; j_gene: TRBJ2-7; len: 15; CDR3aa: CASSFLSGQFYEQYF; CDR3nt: TGTGCCAGCAGCTTTCTTTCCGGACAGTTCTACGAGCAGTACTTC
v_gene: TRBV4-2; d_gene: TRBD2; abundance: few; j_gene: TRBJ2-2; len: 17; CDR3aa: CASSQGIGGRNTGELFF; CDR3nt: TGTGCCAGCAGCCAAGGAATCGGCGGGAGAAACACCGGGGAGCTGTTTTTT
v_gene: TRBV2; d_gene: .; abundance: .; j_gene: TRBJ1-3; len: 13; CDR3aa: CASSRSSGNTIYF; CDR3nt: TGTGCCAGCAGTCGGAGCTCTGGAAACACCATATATTTT
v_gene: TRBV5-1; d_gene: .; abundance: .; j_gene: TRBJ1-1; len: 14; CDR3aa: CASSLVRGNTEAFF; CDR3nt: TGCGCCAGCAGCTTGGTTCGGGGGAACACTGAAGCTTTCTTT
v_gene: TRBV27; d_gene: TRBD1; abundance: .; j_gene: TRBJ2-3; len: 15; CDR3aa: CASSFGTGHTDTQYF; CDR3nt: TGTGCCAGCAGTTTCGGGACAGGGCACACAGATACGCAGTATTTT
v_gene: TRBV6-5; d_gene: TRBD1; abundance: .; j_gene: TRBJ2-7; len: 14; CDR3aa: CASRQGSSSYEQYF; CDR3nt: TGTGCCAGCAGACAGGGGTCTTCCTCCTACGAGCAGTACTTC
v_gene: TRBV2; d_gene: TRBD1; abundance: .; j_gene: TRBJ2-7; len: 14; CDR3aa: CASARTGVTYEQYF; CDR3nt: TGTGCCAGCGCTAGGACAGGGGTGACTTACGAGCAGTACTTC
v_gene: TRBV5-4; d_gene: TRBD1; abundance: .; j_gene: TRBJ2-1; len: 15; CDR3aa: CASSLGTGDLNEQFF; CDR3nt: TGTGCCAGCAGCTTAGGGACAGGGGACTTAAATGAGCAGTTCTTC